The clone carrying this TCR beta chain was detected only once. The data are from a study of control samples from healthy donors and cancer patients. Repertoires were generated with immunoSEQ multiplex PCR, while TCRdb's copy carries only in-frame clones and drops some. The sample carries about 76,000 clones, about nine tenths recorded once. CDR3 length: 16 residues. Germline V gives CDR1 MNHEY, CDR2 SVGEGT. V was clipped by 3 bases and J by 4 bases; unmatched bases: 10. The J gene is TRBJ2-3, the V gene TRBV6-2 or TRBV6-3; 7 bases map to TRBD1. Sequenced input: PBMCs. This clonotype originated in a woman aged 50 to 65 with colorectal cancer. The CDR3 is CASSYGQGVAPDTQYF. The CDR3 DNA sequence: TGTGCCAGCAGTTATGGGCAGGGGGTGGCACCAGATACGCAGTATTTT.